A selection of T cell receptor beta chains follows, all from one sample in a study of blood T cell repertoires in COVID-19. Sequenced by immunoSEQ multiplex PCR; TCRdb stores in-frame clones only, minus some. This sample has just over 80,000 clones, with 81% found just once. Sequenced material: peripheral blood. All receptors come from a man at least 80 years old with acute or convalescent COVID-19. CDR3s leave out the opening cysteine and the closing phenylalanine or tryptophan. The D gene is left open where the match is weak.

D: TRBD2
length: 15
V: TRBV25-1
J: TRBJ2-2
CDR3: ASSEFAERGNTGELF

D: .
length: 12
V: TRBV7-2
J: TRBJ2-1
CDR3: ASSRRVTYNEQF

D: .
length: 9
V: TRBV21-1
J: TRBJ2-5
CDR3: ASGAKETQY

D: .
length: 11
V: TRBV6-6
J: TRBJ2-1
CDR3: ASSYLADNEQF

D: .
length: 14
V: TRBV7-2
J: TRBJ2-7
CDR3: ASSLGGGANPYEQY

D: .
length: 11
V: TRBV7-8
J: TRBJ1-5
CDR3: ASSLDRSSPQH

D: .
length: 13
V: TRBV27
J: TRBJ1-2
CDR3: ASSTSRGLNYGYT

D: .
length: 10
V: TRBV28
J: TRBJ2-7
CDR3: ASRRQNYEQY

D: TRBD2
length: 17
V: TRBV27
J: TRBJ2-1
CDR3: ASSPLGTSGRALYNEQF

D: .
length: 11
V: TRBV11-2
J: TRBJ2-7
CDR3: ASSSDRDYEQY

D: .
length: 12
V: TRBV28
J: TRBJ1-1
CDR3: ASKRATPGTEAF

D: .
length: 11
V: TRBV7-2
J: TRBJ1-3
CDR3: ASSSGPGNTIY

D: .
length: 14
V: TRBV7-2
J: TRBJ2-7
CDR3: ASSLALTGAVYEQY

D: .
length: 12
V: TRBV6-5
J: TRBJ1-6
CDR3: ASTLQVMVSPLH

D: TRBD2
length: 16
V: TRBV11-2
J: TRBJ2-3
CDR3: ASSSPGLAGGITDTQY

D: TRBD2
length: 18
V: TRBV19
J: TRBJ2-7
CDR3: ASSIEISGLAGGPSYEQY

D: .
length: 13
V: TRBV7-9
J: TRBJ2-3
CDR3: ASSLGGVALDTQY

D: TRBD2
length: 15
V: TRBV5-1
J: TRBJ2-7
CDR3: ASSPGLAGVLGSEQY

D: .
length: 10
V: TRBV28
J: TRBJ1-2
CDR3: ASSFTGLGYT

D: .
length: 13
V: TRBV28
J: TRBJ2-6
CDR3: ASSSGASGANVLT

D: TRBD2
length: 12
V: TRBV28
J: TRBJ2-4
CDR3: ASSSRTSGNIQY

D: .
length: 15
V: TRBV18
J: TRBJ2-1
CDR3: ASSQSRGSGAYNEQF

D: TRBD1
length: 12
V: TRBV5-1
J: TRBJ2-5
CDR3: ASSLGQGIETQY

D: TRBD1
length: 12
V: TRBV11-2
J: TRBJ2-3
CDR3: ASSVGQGSDTQY

D: TRBD1
length: 12
V: TRBV29-1
J: TRBJ2-5
CDR3: SVPGQGAQETQY

D: .
length: 14
V: TRBV3-1/TRBV3-2
J: TRBJ2-7
CDR3: ASSQRATGNSYEQY

D: TRBD2
length: 16
V: TRBV7-2
J: TRBJ2-2
CDR3: ASSSTLGLESNTGELF

D: TRBD2
length: 14
V: TRBV18
J: TRBJ2-1
CDR3: ASSPRLAGEDNEQF

D: TRBD1
length: 12
V: TRBV2
J: TRBJ1-2
CDR3: ASSEHRGNYGYT

D: .
length: 10
V: TRBV6-2/TRBV6-3
J: TRBJ1-5
CDR3: ASSYPDQPQH

D: TRBD1
length: 15
V: TRBV10-3
J: TRBJ1-3
CDR3: AISGPGQPSSGNTIY

D: TRBD2
length: 13
V: TRBV7-8
J: TRBJ2-1
CDR3: ASSFKLAVYNEQF

D: TRBD2
length: 16
V: TRBV11-2
J: TRBJ2-6
CDR3: ASSLRLASSSGANVLT

D: .
length: 13
V: TRBV29-1
J: TRBJ2-3
CDR3: SVVRLDRLTDTQY

D: .
length: 11
V: TRBV5-1
J: TRBJ2-1
CDR3: ASSLAVHNEQF

D: TRBD1
length: 14
V: TRBV5-6
J: TRBJ2-2
CDR3: ASSPARTGGTGELF

D: TRBD2
length: 14
V: TRBV27
J: TRBJ2-1
CDR3: ASSSNPGLAQGRQF